This TCR beta chain was captured in a study of cytomegalovirus exposure and HLA in healthy donors. Study-level results: When analyzed later, the rates of TCR association showed variation by HLA locus, with DRB1 the most and HLA-C the fewest. The authors reported that TCR beta sequences could predict HLA-A and HLA-B alleles. These predictions were accurate for most subjects in the first cohort. A missense DCLRE1C variant was associated with V- and J-gene trimming of TCR beta chains in a later analysis, and an independent cohort replicated the association.

This clone showed up just a few times. Its antigen is not identified. PCR used 60 Vbeta primers and 13 Jbeta primers. Method: immunoSEQ multiplex PCR; TCRdb's copy keeps in-frame clones and lacks some. This sample has around 99,000 clones; 70% to 80% occur once, and the top ten carry approximately 3.5%. Sequenced: PBMCs. This clonotype was sampled from a man aged 40-55 years in good health and CMV-seronegative.

In DNA, the CDR3 is TGCGCCAGCAGGGGGACAGGGGGCGTGGGCGAGCAGTACTTC. Protein product: CASRGTGGVGEQYF. The V gene is TRBV5-1, the J gene TRBJ2-7, with 12 bases fitting TRBD1. The junction had 6 bases not matched to a gene; V was cut back by 5 bases and J by 6 bases. The CDR3 is made up of 14 amino acids. Germline CDR1 is SGHRS and CDR2 is YFSETQ.